These T cell receptor beta chains were read from a single sample in a study of blood T cells in healthy people across ages. One entry per CDR3 protein results from TCRdb running MiXCR on the 5' RACE reads. The sample holds 550,000 to 600,000 distinct CDR3 sequences; approximately 27% are singletons and the top ten take around a sixth. The source material was blood. All receptors come from a woman in her seventies in good health. The conserved cysteine and the conserved F or W are not part of the CDR3 here.

TRBV5-1	TRBJ2-7	ASSLDQGSSYEQY
TRBV25-1	TRBJ2-3	ASSERAGGRGDTQY
TRBV2	TRBJ1-1	ASSTFGTGIAF
TRBV6-5	TRBJ2-5	AGSYSPMGPSGETQY
TRBV5-1	TRBJ2-7	ASSSGAGGYEQY
TRBV5-1	TRBJ2-1	ASSLQKGLLYNEQF
TRBV10-3	TRBJ1-2	AISATGNGGGYT
TRBV20-1	TRBJ1-1	SAGVGGATEAF
TRBV6-1	-	ASVIQGEQF
TRBV29-1	TRBJ2-1	SAGLRDGYNEQF
TRBV7-2	TRBJ2-5	ASSLSGGRGQETQY
TRBV5-1	TRBJ1-2	ASSSPTGIGGYT
TRBV7-2	TRBJ2-1	ASSPGNYNEQF
TRBV5-1	TRBJ2-3	ASSPGLAGIQAQY
TRBV20-1	-	SASSTGGPPYEQY
TRBV7-2	-	ASSYGQGTNEQY
TRBV11-1	TRBJ1-2	ASSGTSYGYT
TRBV6-5	TRBJ1-5	ASSYRAEQPQH
TRBV7-2	TRBJ1-1	ASSRQGNTEAF
TRBV5-1	TRBJ2-2	ASSPRQGATGELF
TRBV7-2	TRBJ2-5	ASSLVRGGQY
TRBV28	TRBJ1-2	ASSFQGRSYGYT
TRBV6-1	TRBJ1-6	ASNDRAVGNSPLH
TRBV7-2	-	ASSLLAGGLGGYEQF
TRBV29-1	TRBJ2-5	SVAPPHIRLAETQY
TRBV5-1	TRBJ2-6	ASSSDASAGANVLT
TRBV5-5	-	ASLGLNYEQY
TRBV7-8	TRBJ2-6	ASSLNSGTSGANVLT
TRBV4-3	TRBJ1-1	ASSQGVWYTEAF
TRBV6-5	TRBJ2-7	ASSWGQDSYEQY
TRBV12-3/TRBV12-4	TRBJ2-1	ASSFTSGVYNEQF
TRBV29-1	TRBJ2-3	SVEANAADTQY
TRBV12-3/TRBV12-4	TRBJ2-1	ASSLLALPYNEQF
TRBV5-5	TRBJ1-5	ASSVSGHLMGPQH
TRBV5-1	TRBJ1-2	ASSLGDLPRKNGYT
TRBV7-9	TRBJ2-1	ASSRKDSNNEQF
TRBV5-1	TRBJ2-1	ASSEGSTSSYNEQF
TRBV4-3	TRBJ1-2	ASSPAGQGNYGYT
TRBV7-2	TRBJ2-7	ASTATGVVLEQY
TRBV6-5	TRBJ1-1	ASSYSMGHTNTEAF
TRBV7-6	TRBJ2-7	ASSPRTGSNEQY
TRBV12-3/TRBV12-4	TRBJ2-3	ASSWGTGDTQY
TRBV27	TRBJ2-2	ASTLAGLNTGELF
TRBV5-1	TRBJ2-7	ASSLDPGVGTYEQY
TRBV7-2	TRBJ2-7	ASSLIAGGHEQY
TRBV27	TRBJ1-1	ASTTIDGTEAF
TRBV18	TRBJ1-1	ASSPPEGRGNTEAF
TRBV6-1	TRBJ1-5	ASRNKDRGKGNQPQH
TRBV5-4	TRBJ2-3	ASSTPTIPTDTQY
TRBV20-1	TRBJ1-6	SASRGTGSYNSPLH
TRBV2	TRBJ2-5	ASSEYSYQETQY
TRBV4-3	-	ASSRGQYYEQY
TRBV20-1	TRBJ1-2	SAVQGREDGYT
TRBV4-2	TRBJ1-1	ASSQPDSLYTEAF
TRBV6-5	TRBJ2-5	ASVAGAGGTQY
TRBV29-1	TRBJ1-3	SVRDSSGNTMY
TRBV2	TRBJ2-3	ASSGREGWDTQY
TRBV12-3/TRBV12-4	TRBJ1-4	ASSKQTTNEKLF